This T cell receptor (beta chain) was captured by sequencing in a study of blood T cell repertoires in COVID-19. CDR1 is MNHNS and CDR2 is SASEGT in the germline V gene. Unmatched junction bases numbered 7, after V lost 1 base and J lost 10 bases. This CDR3 is built from 15 residues. Clones were sequenced by immunoSEQ multiplex PCR, and TCRdb holds only the in-frame ones, with some missing. The data hold 55,000 to 75,000 clones, with approximately 83% observed a single time. The origin of this receptor is a man between 65 and 85 years old with acute or convalescent COVID-19. The chain recombines TRBV6-1 with TRBJ1-6; 7 positions match TRBD1. The specimen sequenced was peripheral blood. DNA for the CDR3: TGTGCCAGCAGTGAAGAGGGGGCGATACGGTCACCCCTCCACTTT. As protein: CASSEEGAIRSPLHF.